One and the same sample provided the 6 T cell receptor beta chains below, sequenced in a study of blood T cell repertoires in COVID-19. The assay was immunoSEQ multiplex PCR, and TCRdb's table has in-frame clones only and misses some. Of hundreds of thousands of clones in the sample, around 88% were seen once. The source material was PBMCs or T cells enriched from blood (not recorded which). Receptors were obtained from a middle-aged woman who had recovered from COVID-19.

This clone was found once. The rearrangement joins TRBV19 to TRBJ2-7; 8 bases match TRBD2. Germline V gives CDR1 LNHDA, CDR2 SQIVND (reference sequence). The CDR3 sequence is 14 residues long. V trimming: 3 bases; J trimming: 2 bases; junction bases outside the gene matches: 3. The CDR3 DNA is TGTGCCAGTAGTATGCGGGGGGAGGCCTACGAGCAGTACTTC. Residues: CASSMRGEAYEQYF.

The rearrangement links TRBV15 to TRBJ2-1; 10 bases map to TRBD2. The CDR3 covers 16 residues. Germline CDR1 is LNHNV and CDR2 is YYDKDF (reference sequence). V trimming: 2 bases; J trimming: 3 bases; junction bases outside the gene matches: 4. The CDR3 is CATSRIAGGFYNEQFF. The CDR3 DNA reads TGTGCCACCAGCAGAATAGCGGGAGGCTTCTACAATGAGCAGTTCTTC.

The CDR3 DNA sequence: TGTGCCAGCAGCCTGTCTCGCGGTAGCTCCTACGAGCAGTACTTC. The encoded protein is CASSLSRGSSYEQYF. This chain joins TRBV7-2 and TRBJ2-7; D gene unclear. The CDR3 length is 15 residues. Germline CDR1 and CDR2: SGHTA and FQGNSA. V gave up 5 bases and J gave up 0 bases, with 14 bases separating them.

The rearrangement joins TRBV27 to TRBJ1-1; the D gene is possibly TRBD1 (6 bases). Trimming left V 6 bases short and J 4 bases short, with 12 bases between. This CDR3 comprises 13 residues. Germline values: CDR1 MNHEY, CDR2 SMNVEV (reference sequence). The CDR3 bases are TGTGCCAGCAGCTTTCGAGGGGGCACTGAAGCTTTCTTT. Translated: CASSFRGGTEAFF.

The chain recombines TRBV7-9 with TRBJ1-4; D unresolved. The CDR3 contains 12 residues. Per the germline V gene, CDR1 is SEHNR and CDR2 is FQNEAQ (reference sequence). The V end was cut by 4 bases, the J end by 14 bases, with 14 bases between. CDR3 bases: TGTGCCAGCAGCTCCCTAAGCGGGATGCTGTTTTTT. Protein product: CASSSLSGMLFF.

This clone appeared a few times. V and J are TRBV11-2 and TRBJ2-7; 7 nucleotides agree with TRBD1. Germline V lookup: CDR1 SGHAT, CDR2 FQNNGV. The junction had 11 bases not matched to a gene; V was cut back by 5 bases and J by 1 base. The CDR3 contains 16 residues. Here the CDR3 reads CASSLGHRGNSYEQYF. CDR3 bases: TGTGCCAGCAGCCTAGGTCACAGGGGCAATTCCTACGAGCAGTACTTC.